A single sample is the source of the 7 T cell receptor beta chains below, sequenced in a study of T-cell memory formation after mild COVID-19. Each CDR3 protein is one row after TCRdb ran MiXCR on the 5' RACE reads. In the table there are 75,000 to 95,000 distinct CDR3 sequences, roughly an eighth of which are singletons. Sequencing used PBMCs or a T cell subset sorted from them (not recorded which). The receptors stem from an adult woman who had mild COVID-19 (a few samples of this study predate the infection). Cell type and time point are not known.

At least ten counts were recorded for this clonotype. The CDR3, as DNA: TGCGCCAGCAGCTTAGGTACAGGGATAAGTGAAAACATTCAGTACTTC. It translates to CASSLGTGISENIQYF. V is TRBV5-1 and J is TRBJ2-4; D may be TRBD1 (6 bases). Per the germline V gene, CDR1 is SGHRS and CDR2 is YFSETQ. Trimming cost V 2 bases and J 5 bases, with 17 bases left between them. The CDR3 loop spans 16 amino acids.

Only a few counts were recorded for this clonotype. J is TRBJ2-5 and V is TRBV7-2; TRBD2 matches 8 bases. The CDR3 contains 15 residues. The V gene's germline CDR1 is SGHTA and CDR2 FQGNSA. J lost 2 bases, V lost 1 base, and 3 bases had no gene match. CDR3 nucleotides: TGTGCCAGCAGCTTAGGGTCTAGCGGGCAAGAGACCCAGTACTTC. Its protein is CASSLGSSGQETQYF.

The chain recombines TRBV6-2 or TRBV6-3 with TRBJ2-1, with D tentatively TRBD2 (6 bases). Per germline, CDR1 MNHEY and CDR2 SVGEGT. V was trimmed by 6 bases and J by 2 bases, leaving 11 bases between them. The CDR3 loop spans 14 amino acids. The CDR3 DNA sequence: TGTGCCAGCAGAATAGCGGTCCCCTACAATGAGCAGTTCTTC. As protein: CASRIAVPYNEQFF.

This clonotype has only a few counts. The rearrangement links TRBV7-6 to TRBJ2-7; possibly TRBD2 for D (5 bases). CDR3 length equals 15 residues. The germline V gene has CDR1 SGHVS and CDR2 FNYEAQ. V lost 5 bases and J lost 2, with 16 bases in between. The CDR3 sequence: CASSPTDGVAYEQYF. CDR3 coding DNA: TGTGCCAGCAGCCCCACCGACGGGGTGGCCTACGAGCAGTACTTC.

This clonotype was picked up a small number of times. V and J are TRBV24-1 and TRBJ2-7; possibly TRBD1 for D (6 bases). V was trimmed by 3 bases and J by 5 bases, leaving 16 bases between them. The V gene's germline CDR1 is KGHDR and CDR2 SFDVKD. The CDR3 is made up of 15 amino acids. Written as DNA, the CDR3 is TGTGCCACCAGTGATACCTTCACAGGGTCGAACGAGCAGTACTTC. Protein sequence: CATSDTFTGSNEQYF.

In this sample, this clonotype turned up a few times. The chain employs TRBV11-3 and TRBJ2-1; 8 bases line up with TRBD1. J gave up 2 bases and V 5 bases, and 8 bases lay outside the gene matches. The CDR3 covers 16 residues. Per the germline V gene, CDR1 is SGHNT and CDR2 is YENEEA. Here the CDR3 DNA reads TGTGCCAGCAGCCGCGGACAGGGCGCCACCTACAATGAGCAGTTCTTC. Translated: CASSRGQGATYNEQFF.

This clonotype showed up just a few times. The rearrangement links TRBV5-1 to TRBJ1-6, with D uncertain. Trimming shortened V by 4 bases and J by 0 bases, and 8 bases separated the two germline ends. The CDR3 consists of 15 residues. Per the germline V gene, CDR1 is SGHRS and CDR2 is YFSETQ. CDR3 coding DNA: TGCGCCAGCAGCCCCTGGAGCTCCTATAATTCACCCCTCCACTTT. Amino acids: CASSPWSSYNSPLHF.